The 23 T cell receptor beta chains presented below share a single source sample, sequenced in a study of post-analysis software for immune sequencing data (dated by TCRdb to about 2015). The protocol used for the library was PCR. Sequencing instrument: Illumina HiSeq 2500. To reduce PCR and sequencing biases, unique molecular identifiers were built into the TCR beta cDNA libraries. In TCRdb, the public reads were trimmed at Q25 with fastp and aligned with MiXCR, with productive beta chains retained. Each entry is one CDR3 protein sequence, shown with its most common DNA and genes. Recorded for this sample are about 810,000 distinct CDR3 sequences; about 53% of them occurred a single time. The ten largest account for 4.6% of the sample. The full study reports these points: Patients showed significantly higher frequencies than controls for roughly five TRBV segments, among them TRBV5-6, TRBV5-1 and TRBV20-1.

These receptors have no identified antigens. Source material: blood. These receptors originate from a girl aged 5 to 17 with multiple sclerosis.

The CDR3, as DNA: TGTGCCAGCAGTCTACAGGGGGCGACTAGGGCCAACGTCCTGACTTTC. Translated, it gives CASSLQGATRANVLTF. V gene TRBV12-3 or TRBV12-4 combines with J gene TRBJ2-6; 9 bases align to TRBD1. This CDR3 spans 16 amino acids. With V trimmed by 5 bases and J by 5 bases, 7 bases remained unmatched.

The rearrangement links TRBV6-5 to TRBJ2-4; possibly TRBD1 for D (5 bases). This CDR3 is built from 14 residues. V gave up 6 bases and J gave up 2 bases, with 11 bases separating them. Germline V gene lookup returns CDR1 MNHEY and CDR2 SVGAGI. The CDR3 loop is CASRAGISKNIQYF. CDR3 nucleotides: TGTGCCAGCAGGGCAGGGATTTCCAAAAACATTCAGTACTTC.

V and J are TRBV5-1 and TRBJ2-7; D gene ambiguous. The CDR3 covers 15 residues. The germline gives CDR1 SGHRS, CDR2 YFSETQ. V shed 3 bases and J shed 0 bases, with 13 bases lying between them. CDR3 in amino acids: CASSSRASVSYEQYF. For the CDR3, the DNA is TGCGCCAGCAGCTCAAGGGCCAGCGTCTCCTACGAGCAGTACTTC.

This clonotype was detected only a few times. The chain has TRBV20-1 and TRBJ2-5, with a tentative D call TRBD2 (6 bases). Trimming cost V 4 bases and J 4 bases, with 16 bases left between them. This CDR3 has 14 residues. Germline assignment: CDR1 DFQATT and CDR2 SNEGSKA (reference sequence). The CDR3 region has the DNA TGCAGTGCTACATCTTGGGACTGGGGAGAGACCCAGTACTTC. This gives the protein CSATSWDWGETQYF.

CDR3 nucleotide sequence: TGTGCCAGCAGCGCCCGGCCGGGGAGGGCAGATGAGCAGTTCTTC. This encodes CASSARPGRADEQFF. The J gene is TRBJ2-1, the V gene TRBV7-3; TRBD2 matches 7 bases. The junction had 12 bases not matched to a gene; V was cut back by 5 bases and J by 8 bases. CDR3 length equals 15 residues. Germline V CDR1 and CDR2: SGHTA, FQGTGA.

The chain combines TRBV6-6 with TRBJ2-3, with D uncertain. CDR3 length equals 13 residues. Germline CDR1 is MNHNY and CDR2 is SVGAGI (reference sequence). V was cut by 5 bases and J by 2 bases, with 8 bases left in between. In nucleotides, the CDR3 is TGTGCCAGCAGTGAGATGTTCACAGATACGCAGTATTTT. It codes for CASSEMFTDTQYF.

This clonotype was found a few times. V and J are TRBV19 and TRBJ1-1; D call uncertain. CDR3 length equals 12 residues. Trimming pared 2 bases from V and 1 base from J, leaving 2 bases between. Germline values: CDR1 LNHDA, CDR2 SQIVND (reference sequence). CDR3 sequence: CASSIRNTEAFF. The CDR3 DNA reads TGTGCCAGTAGTATAAGGAACACTGAAGCTTTCTTT. Together with reference TRBV19 and TRBJ1-1, the CDR3 gives the full variable domain: DGGITQSPKYLFRKEGQNVTLSCEQNLNHDAMYWYRQDPGQGLRLIYYSQIVNDFQKGDIAEGYSVSREKKESFPLTVTSAQKNPTAFYLCASSIRNTEAFFGQGTRLTVV.

The chain uses TRBV11-2 and TRBJ1-5; 7 positions agree with TRBD1. There are 15 residues in the CDR3. V gave up 0 bases and J gave up 5 bases; unmatched junction bases: 4. The germline V gene has CDR1 SGHAT and CDR2 FQNNGV. The CDR3 nucleotides read TGTGCCAGCAGCTTAGACAGGGGGGTGTATCAGCCCCAGCATTTT. Its protein is CASSLDRGVYQPQHF.

The genes are TRBV29-1 and TRBJ2-3; TRBD1 aligns across 7 bases. The CDR3 is 11 amino acids. Looked up from germline, CDR1 is SQVTM and CDR2 is ANQGSEA. V lost 7 bases and J lost 9; bases outside the gene matches: 7. In nucleotides, the CDR3 is TGCAGCGCCCTCAGGGGGACAACGCAGTATTTT. As protein: CSALRGTTQYF.

This clonotype appeared many times. The rearrangement uses TRBV11-2 and TRBJ2-7; D is perhaps TRBD1 or TRBD2 (5 bases each). Trimming took off 5 bases at V and 0 bases at J, with 14 bases between the two ends. Germline CDR1 reads SGHAT; CDR2 reads FQNNGV. CDR3 length: 15 residues. This chain's CDR3 is CASSPGAASSYEQYF. The CDR3 region has the DNA TGTGCCAGCAGCCCCGGGGCGGCGAGCTCCTACGAGCAGTACTTC.

The chain joins TRBV6-5 to TRBJ2-7; 12 bases are a match to TRBD2. The ends lost 0 bases at V and 5 bases at J; junction bases unmatched: 2. CDR1 and CDR2 from the germline V gene are MNHEY and SVGAGI. CDR3 length equals 15 residues. The CDR3 is CASSYSRTSGNEQYF. The CDR3 coding sequence is TGTGCCAGCAGTTACTCGCGGACTAGCGGGAACGAGCAGTACTTC.

The CDR3 DNA follows: TGCAGTGCTATCGGGACGGTGGTTGAAAAACTGTTTTTT. This encodes CSAIGTVVEKLFF. The chain is built from TRBV20-1 and TRBJ1-4; a weak D match, TRBD1 (5 bases). Trimming removed 4 bases at V and 7 bases at J, with 13 bases between. The CDR3 sequence is 13 residues long. Germline assignment: CDR1 DFQATT and CDR2 SNEGSKA (reference sequence).

The V gene is TRBV6-5, the J gene TRBJ2-7; 11 nucleotides line up with TRBD2. Germline loops: CDR1 MNHEY, CDR2 SVGAGI. The CDR3 extends over 16 amino acids. V was clipped by 7 bases and J by 3 bases; unmatched bases: 11. The CDR3 is CASTPSGRPTIYEQYF. The CDR3 DNA reads TGTGCCAGCACCCCTAGCGGGAGGCCAACCATCTACGAGCAGTACTTC.

The V call is TRBV12-3 or TRBV12-4, the J call TRBJ2-5; 7 bases agree with TRBD2. The last part of the DNA fits TRBJ2-7 better; the J call may be wrong. This CDR3 spans 15 amino acids. CDR3 DNA sequence: TGTGCCAGCAGTCTCCTAGCGGCGAGCTCCTACGAGCAGTACTTC. This translates into CASSLLAASSYEQYF.

The V gene is TRBV7-2, the J gene TRBJ2-1; D not certain. Germline V gene sequence: CDR1 SGHTA, CDR2 FQGNSA. This CDR3 region has 13 residues. V lost 1 base and J lost 5, with 6 bases in between. The CDR3 spells CASSLVKNNEQFF. CDR3 in DNA: TGTGCCAGCAGCTTAGTCAAAAACAATGAGCAGTTCTTC.

This clonotype was picked up one time. V usage is TRBV27 and J usage is TRBJ1-1; maybe TRBD1 (5 bases). Per germline, CDR1 MNHEY and CDR2 SMNVEV (reference sequence). V lost 3 bases and J lost 6, with 11 bases in between. This CDR3 has 13 amino acids. CDR3 sequence: CASSFRGGAEAFF. CDR3 nucleotide sequence: TGTGCCAGCAGTTTCCGGGGGGGGGCTGAAGCTTTCTTT.

The chain is built from TRBV15 and TRBJ1-6; 7 bases fit TRBD1. Germline loops: CDR1 LNHNV, CDR2 YYDKDF (reference sequence). V trimming: 0 bases; J trimming: 4 bases; junction bases outside the gene matches: 6. The CDR3 is 17 residues long. CDR3 coding DNA: TGTGCCACCAGCAGAGATTCGAGGGGGCCTTATAATTCACCCCTCCACTTT. It specifies CATSRDSRGPYNSPLHF.

The gene calls are TRBV5-1 and TRBJ2-7; D unresolved. Trimming removed 3 bases from V and 7 bases from J, with 11 bases in between. The CDR3 has 12 amino acids. Germline assignment: CDR1 SGHRS and CDR2 YFSETQ. The CDR3 protein is CASSSKTREQYF. The CDR3 region has the DNA TGCGCCAGCAGCTCGAAGACGAGGGAGCAGTACTTC.

The chain combines TRBV29-1 with TRBJ1-2, with TRBD1 matching 8 bases. CDR1 and CDR2 from the germline V gene are SQVTM and ANQGSEA. Trimming at V came to 2 bases and at J to 3 bases, leaving 11 bases not matched to a gene. The CDR3 loop spans 16 amino acids. The CDR3 spells CSVERRQGAGDYGYTF. CDR3 nucleotides: TGCAGCGTTGAAAGACGGCAGGGGGCCGGGGACTATGGCTACACCTTC.

The V gene is TRBV7-2, the J gene TRBJ1-2; 11 bases are shared with TRBD1. V lost 2 bases, J lost 6 bases, and 5 bases stayed unmatched. Germline values: CDR1 SGHTA, CDR2 FQGNSA. The CDR3 sequence is 15 residues long. The CDR3 protein is CASSLMDRGPDGYTF. DNA for the CDR3: TGTGCCAGCAGCTTAATGGACAGGGGGCCGGATGGCTACACCTTC.

The chain employs TRBV20-1 and TRBJ2-1; TRBD1 is a possible D gene (5 bases). Germline assignment: CDR1 DFQATT and CDR2 SNEGSKA (reference sequence). The V and J ends lost 0 bases and 2 bases respectively, with 8 bases between them. The CDR3 length is 14 residues. CDR3 DNA: TGCAGTGCTAGAGACAGGGTGGCCTACAATGAGCAGTTCTTC. Its protein product is CSARDRVAYNEQFF.

The rearrangement joins TRBV3-1 to TRBJ2-7; D is unresolved. Germline CDR1 reads LGHDT; CDR2 reads YNNKEL (reference sequence). Trimming stripped 2 bases from V and 7 bases from J, with 12 bases between. The CDR3 consists of 13 residues. In nucleotides, the CDR3 is TGTGCCAGCAGCCAAAGACAACGCTGGGAGCAGTACTTC. It specifies CASSQRQRWEQYF.

The CDR3 spells CASSGAGWGQYF. In nucleotides, the CDR3 is TGTGCCAGCAGCGGCGCAGGGTGGGGGCAGTACTTC. The rearrangement links TRBV11-1 to TRBJ2-7; D might be TRBD1 (5 bases). V dropped 5 bases and J dropped 9 bases, with 14 bases sitting between them. There are 12 residues in the CDR3. Germline CDR1 is SGHAT and CDR2 is FQDESV (reference sequence).